This T cell receptor (beta chain) appears in the sequencing data of a study of regulatory T cells in long-lasting Graves disease. Arm-PCR with iRepertoire HTBI primers amplified the CDR3 regions for these TCR beta libraries. TCRdb independently ran MiXCR on the multiplex PCR reads; one entry per CDR3 protein. Found here are roughly 520,000 distinct CDR3 sequences, about 12% of them singletons; the top ten hold approximately 9.6%. General observations from the study: A greater number of public clonotypes (2,741) was shared by persistent patients than by new patients (approximately 910). It was in persistent disease that TRBV28, TRBJ1-2 and TRBJ2-5 were favored.

This clonotype was observed many times. Antigen unknown. Time point of the sample: newly diagnosed GD, antithyroid drugs for less than 3 months. PBMC-derived RNA was used for the TCR library. The germline CDR1 and CDR2 sequences are DFQATT and SNEGSKA (reference sequence). Trimming took off 6 bases at V and 7 bases at J, with 19 bases between the two ends. This CDR3 has 15 amino acids. These data also formed part of another study, on T cells in Graves' hyperthyroidism and ophthalmopathy.

The material was peripheral blood mononuclear cells (PBMCs), obtained at new diagnosis, from a patient treated with antithyroid drugs. This receptor was identified in a woman aged 25 to 39 with Graves disease. The chain is built from TRBV20-1 and TRBJ1-6; D is unclear. The CDR3 DNA is TGCAGTGCAACTGCCGGGTCGCCGGGAAATTCACCCCTCCACTTT. Amino acids: CSATAGSPGNSPLHF.